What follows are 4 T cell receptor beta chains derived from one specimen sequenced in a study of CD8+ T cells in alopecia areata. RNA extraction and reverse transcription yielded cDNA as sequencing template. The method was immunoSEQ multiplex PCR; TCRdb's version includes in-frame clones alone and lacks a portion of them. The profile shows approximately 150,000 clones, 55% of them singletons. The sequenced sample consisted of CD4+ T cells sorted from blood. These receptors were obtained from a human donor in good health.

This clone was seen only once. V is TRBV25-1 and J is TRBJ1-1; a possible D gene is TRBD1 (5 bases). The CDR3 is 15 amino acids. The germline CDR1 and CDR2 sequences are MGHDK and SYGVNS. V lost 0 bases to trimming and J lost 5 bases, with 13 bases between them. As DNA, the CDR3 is TGTGCCAGCAGTGAATATAGGGGAGGGAGGACTGAAGCTTTCTTT. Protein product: CASSEYRGGRTEAFF.

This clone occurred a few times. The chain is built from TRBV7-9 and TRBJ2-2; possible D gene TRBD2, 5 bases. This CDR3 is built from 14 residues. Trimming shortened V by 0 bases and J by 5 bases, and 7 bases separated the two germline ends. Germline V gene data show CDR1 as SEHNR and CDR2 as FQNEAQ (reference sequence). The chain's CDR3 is CASSLASGTGELFF. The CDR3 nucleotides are TGTGCCAGCAGCTTAGCCAGCGGAACCGGGGAGCTGTTTTTT.

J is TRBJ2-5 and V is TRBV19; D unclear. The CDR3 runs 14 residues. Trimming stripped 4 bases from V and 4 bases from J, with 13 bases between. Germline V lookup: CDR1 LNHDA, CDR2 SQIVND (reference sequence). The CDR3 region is CASSRAATRETQYF. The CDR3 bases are TGTGCCAGTAGTAGGGCAGCAACCCGAGAGACCCAGTACTTC.

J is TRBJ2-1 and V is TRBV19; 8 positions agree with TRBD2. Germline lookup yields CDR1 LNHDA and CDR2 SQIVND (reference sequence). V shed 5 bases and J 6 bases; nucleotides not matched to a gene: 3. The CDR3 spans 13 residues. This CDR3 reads CASSFLAGNEQFF. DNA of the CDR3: TGTGCCAGTAGTTTCCTAGCGGGCAATGAGCAGTTCTTC.